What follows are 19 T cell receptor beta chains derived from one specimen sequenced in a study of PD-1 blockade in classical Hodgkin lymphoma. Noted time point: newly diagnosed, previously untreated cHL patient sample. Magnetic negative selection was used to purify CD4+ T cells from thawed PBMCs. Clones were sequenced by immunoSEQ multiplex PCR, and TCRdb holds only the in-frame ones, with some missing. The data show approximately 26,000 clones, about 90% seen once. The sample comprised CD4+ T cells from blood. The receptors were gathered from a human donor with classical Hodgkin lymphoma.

In DNA, the CDR3 is TGTGCCAGCAGCTTAAGCGGGGGGGCACTTCATACGCAGTATTTT. It translates to CASSLSGGALHTQYF. The chain employs TRBV11-2 and TRBJ2-3; TRBD2 agrees at 10 bases. Germline V gene data show CDR1 as SGHAT and CDR2 as FQNNGV. With 2 bases clipped from V and 7 bases from J, the junction kept 6 bases outside the gene matches. The CDR3 totals 15 residues.

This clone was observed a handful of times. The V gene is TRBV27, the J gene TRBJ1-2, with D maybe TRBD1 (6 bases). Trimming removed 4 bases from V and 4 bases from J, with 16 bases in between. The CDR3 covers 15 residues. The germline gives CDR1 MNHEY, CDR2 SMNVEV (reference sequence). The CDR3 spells CASSWGAGGAYGYTF. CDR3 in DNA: TGTGCCAGCAGTTGGGGTGCGGGGGGCGCCTATGGCTACACCTTC.

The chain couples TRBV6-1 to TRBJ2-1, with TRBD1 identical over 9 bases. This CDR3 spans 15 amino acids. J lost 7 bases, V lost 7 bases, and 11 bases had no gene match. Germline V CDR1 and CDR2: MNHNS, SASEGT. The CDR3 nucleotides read TGTGCCAGCACACCGAGGACAGGGGCGACGAATGAGCAGTTCTTC. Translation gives CASTPRTGATNEQFF.

The CDR3 region is CASSNSMGSHEQYF. The CDR3, as DNA: TGCGCCAGCAGCAATTCGATGGGGTCCCACGAGCAGTACTTC. V and J are TRBV5-1 and TRBJ2-5; no definite D call. The DNA end lines up better with TRBJ2-7; the J call may be wrong. This CDR3 is built from 14 residues. Per germline, CDR1 SGHRS and CDR2 YFSETQ.

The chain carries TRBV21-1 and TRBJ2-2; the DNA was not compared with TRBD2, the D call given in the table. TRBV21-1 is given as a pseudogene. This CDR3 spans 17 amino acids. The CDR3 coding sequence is TGTGCCAGCAGCAAAGAGAGCGGGGGGTTGGGCACCGGGGAGCTGTTTTTT. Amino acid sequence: CASSKESGGLGTGELFF.

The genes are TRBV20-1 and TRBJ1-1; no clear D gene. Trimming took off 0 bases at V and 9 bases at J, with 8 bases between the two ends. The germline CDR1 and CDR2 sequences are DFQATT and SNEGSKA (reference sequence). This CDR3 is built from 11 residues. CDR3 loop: CSARERSKAFF. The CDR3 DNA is TGCAGTGCTAGAGAGCGGAGTAAAGCTTTCTTT.

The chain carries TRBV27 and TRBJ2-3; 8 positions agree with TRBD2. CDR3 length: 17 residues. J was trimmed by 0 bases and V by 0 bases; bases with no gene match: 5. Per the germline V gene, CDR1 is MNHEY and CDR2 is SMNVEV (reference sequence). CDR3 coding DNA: TGTGCCAGCAGTTTATCTGAGCGGGGGCTTAGCACAGATACGCAGTATTTT. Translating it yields CASSLSERGLSTDTQYF.

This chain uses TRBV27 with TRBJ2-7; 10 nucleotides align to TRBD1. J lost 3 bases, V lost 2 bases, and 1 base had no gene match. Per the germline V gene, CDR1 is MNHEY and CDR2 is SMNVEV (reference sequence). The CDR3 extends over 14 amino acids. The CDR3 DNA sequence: TGTGCCAGCAGTTTAGGGGACAGGGGCTACGAGCAGTACTTC. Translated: CASSLGDRGYEQYF.

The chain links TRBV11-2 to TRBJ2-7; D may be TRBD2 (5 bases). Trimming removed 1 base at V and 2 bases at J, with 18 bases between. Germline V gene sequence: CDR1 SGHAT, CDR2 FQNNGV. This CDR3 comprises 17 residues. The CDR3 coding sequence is TGTGCCAGCAGCTTAGTCTCTGCTAGGTGGACTCCCTACGAGCAGTACTTC. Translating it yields CASSLVSARWTPYEQYF.

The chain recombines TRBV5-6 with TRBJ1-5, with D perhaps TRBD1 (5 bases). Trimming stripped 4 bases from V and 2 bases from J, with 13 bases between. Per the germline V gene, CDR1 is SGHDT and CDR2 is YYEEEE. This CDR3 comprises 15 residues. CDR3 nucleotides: TGTGCCAGCAGCCTCGGGGCAGTTGGCAATCAGCCCCAGCATTTT. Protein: CASSLGAVGNQPQHF.

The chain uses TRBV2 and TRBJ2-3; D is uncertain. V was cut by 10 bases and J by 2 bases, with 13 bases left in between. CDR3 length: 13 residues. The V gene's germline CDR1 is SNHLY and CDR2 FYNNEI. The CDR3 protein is CATQPPFTDTQYF. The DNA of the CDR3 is TGTGCCACTCAACCCCCTTTCACAGATACGCAGTATTTT. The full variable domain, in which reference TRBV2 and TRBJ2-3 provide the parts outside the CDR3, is EPEVTQTPSHQVTQMGQEVILRCVPISNHLYFYWYRQILGQKVEFLVSFYNNEISEKSEIFDDQFSVERPDGSNFTLKIRSTKLEDSAMYFCATQPPFTDTQYFGPGTRLTVL.

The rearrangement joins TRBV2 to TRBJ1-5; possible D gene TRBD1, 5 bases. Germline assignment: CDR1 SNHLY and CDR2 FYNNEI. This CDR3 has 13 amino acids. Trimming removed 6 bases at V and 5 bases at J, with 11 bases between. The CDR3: CASRGGRDQPQHF. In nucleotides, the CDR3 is TGTGCCAGCAGGGGGGGGAGGGATCAGCCCCAGCATTTT.

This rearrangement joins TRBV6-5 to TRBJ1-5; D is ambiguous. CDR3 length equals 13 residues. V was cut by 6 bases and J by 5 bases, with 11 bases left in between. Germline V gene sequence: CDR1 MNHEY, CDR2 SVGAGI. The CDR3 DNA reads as TGTGCCAGCAGACTCGACGGTCATCAGCCCCAGCATTTT. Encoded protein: CASRLDGHQPQHF.

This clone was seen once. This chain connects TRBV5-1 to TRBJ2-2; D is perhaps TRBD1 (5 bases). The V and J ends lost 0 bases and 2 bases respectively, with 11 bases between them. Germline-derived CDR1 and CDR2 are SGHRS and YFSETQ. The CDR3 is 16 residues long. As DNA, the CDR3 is TGCGCCAGCAGCTTGGTCCCACAGGATAACACCGGGGAGCTGTTTTTT. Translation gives CASSLVPQDNTGELFF.

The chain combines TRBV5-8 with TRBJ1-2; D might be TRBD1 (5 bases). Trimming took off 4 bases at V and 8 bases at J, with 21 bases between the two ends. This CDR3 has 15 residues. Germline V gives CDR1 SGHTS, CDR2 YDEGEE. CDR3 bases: TGTGCCAGCAGCCTCGGGACCGGCAAGCCGGGGGGCTACACCTTC. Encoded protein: CASSLGTGKPGGYTF.

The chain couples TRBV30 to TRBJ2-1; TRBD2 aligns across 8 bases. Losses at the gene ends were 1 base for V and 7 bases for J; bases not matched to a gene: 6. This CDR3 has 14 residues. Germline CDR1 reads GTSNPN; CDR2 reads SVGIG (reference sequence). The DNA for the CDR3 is TGTGCCTGGAGTGGCGGGGGGCCGTGGAATGAGCAGTTCTTC. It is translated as CAWSGGGPWNEQFF.

The CDR3 is CASSKTGDTQYF. The DNA for the CDR3 is TGTGCCAGCAGCAAGACAGGAGATACGCAGTATTTT. The rearrangement joins TRBV2 to TRBJ2-3; a weak D match, TRBD1 (6 bases). In germline, CDR1 is SNHLY, CDR2 FYNNEI. The CDR3 is made up of 12 amino acids. V was shortened by 6 bases and J by 5 bases, with 9 bases between the two germline ends.

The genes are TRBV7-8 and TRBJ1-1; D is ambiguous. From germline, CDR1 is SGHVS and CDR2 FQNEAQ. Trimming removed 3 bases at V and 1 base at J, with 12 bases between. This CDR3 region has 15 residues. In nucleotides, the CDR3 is TGTGCCAGCAGCTTGGGAAGGTCAGGGAACACTGAAGCTTTCTTT. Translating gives CASSLGRSGNTEAFF.

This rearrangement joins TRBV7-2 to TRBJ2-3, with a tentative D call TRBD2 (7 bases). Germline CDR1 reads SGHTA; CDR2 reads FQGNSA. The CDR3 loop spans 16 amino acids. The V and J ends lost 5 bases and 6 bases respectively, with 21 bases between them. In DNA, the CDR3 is TGTGCCAGCAGCCGACTGGGAGTGGGGGGGCCCGATACGCAGTATTTT. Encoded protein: CASSRLGVGGPDTQYF.